This entry lists 26 T cell receptor beta chains sequenced from one sample in a study of CD8 T cells in ankylosing spondylitis. TCRdb reanalysed the 5' RACE reads using MiXCR and keeps one entry per CDR3 protein. The sample lists around 330,000 distinct CDR3 sequences; around a tenth were seen once. The sequenced sample consisted of blood, either unsorted or a sorted T cell fraction (not recorded which). Receptor source: a female donor with ankylosing spondylitis or in good health (not recorded which).

The chain recombines TRBV10-3 with TRBJ1-3, with D possibly being TRBD1 (5 bases). Looked up from germline, CDR1 is ENHRY and CDR2 is SYGVKD. The length of the CDR3 is 13 residues. V lost 6 bases and J 12 bases, leaving 18 bases between the germline ends. The CDR3: CAIRENPGHSIYF. The CDR3 DNA sequence: TGTGCCATCAGAGAGAATCCTGGACACAGCATATATTTT.

This clonotype was counted ten times or more. The chain recombines TRBV20-1 with TRBJ2-7, with 7 bases that match TRBD2. The CDR3 is made up of 14 amino acids. V dropped 1 base and J dropped 2; count of bases not matched to a gene: 5. Per the germline V gene, CDR1 is DFQATT and CDR2 is SNEGSKA (reference sequence). The DNA of the CDR3 is TGCAGTGCTAGAGGGACTAGATTCCCCTACGAGCAGTACTTC. Encoded protein: CSARGTRFPYEQYF.

The chain carries TRBV4-2 and TRBJ2-5, with 8 nucleotides matching TRBD2. The ends lost 0 bases at V and 3 bases at J; junction bases unmatched: 9. Germline CDR1 is LGHNA and CDR2 is YNFKEQ. The CDR3 covers 17 residues. As DNA, the CDR3 is TGTGCCAGCAGCCAAGATCCGTCCGGGGGGGGGAAAGAGACCCAGTACTTC. Translating it yields CASSQDPSGGGKETQYF.

At least ten counts were recorded for this clonotype. The V and J genes are TRBV5-1 and TRBJ2-5, with D unclear. The V and J ends lost 0 bases and 5 bases respectively, with 11 bases between them. The CDR3 is 14 residues long. The V gene's germline CDR1 is SGHRS and CDR2 YFSETQ. CDR3 coding DNA: TGCGCCAGCAGCTTGGTAGGGAAATTTGAGACCCAGTACTTC. The encoded protein is CASSLVGKFETQYF.

In this sample, this clonotype turned up many times. CDR3 nucleotide sequence: TGTGCCAGCAGCCCGCACCCAGAGGGGGAGCTGTTTTTT. Encoded protein: CASSPHPEGELFF. The J gene is TRBJ2-2, the V gene TRBV7-2; the D is unclear. Germline assignment: CDR1 SGHTA and CDR2 FQGNSA. The CDR3 totals 13 residues. Trimming left V 5 bases short and J 8 bases short, with 12 bases between.

The CDR3 region has the DNA TGTGCCACCGACGTCGCTCCGAACACCGGGGAGCTGTTTTTT. Translated, it gives CATDVAPNTGELFF. The chain uses TRBV7-9 and TRBJ2-2; D is uncertain. Germline CDR1 SEHNR, CDR2 FQNEAQ (reference sequence). V dropped 10 bases and J dropped 0 bases, with 12 bases sitting between them. The CDR3 contains 14 residues.

This clonotype was recorded at least ten times. The chain has TRBV28 and TRBJ2-3; D gene ambiguous. Trimming cost V 4 bases and J 3 bases, with 8 bases left between them. Germline V gene sequence: CDR1 MDHEN, CDR2 SYDVKM. The CDR3 runs 13 residues. The CDR3 here is CASSYRVTDTQYF. The CDR3 DNA reads TGTGCCAGCAGTTATAGAGTAACAGATACGCAGTATTTT.

This clonotype was recorded at least ten times. This chain connects TRBV20-1 to TRBJ1-6; D is uncertain. The CDR3 has 15 amino acids. The germline V and J ends were trimmed by 6 bases and 6 bases, with 18 bases remaining between them. Germline values: CDR1 DFQATT, CDR2 SNEGSKA (reference sequence). The DNA for the CDR3 is TGCAGTGCCCCGGGCCAAAACCTTCCTAATTCACCCCTCCACTTT. Amino acids: CSAPGQNLPNSPLHF.

This clonotype was counted at least ten times. This rearrangement joins TRBV25-1 to TRBJ1-4; D ambiguous. Germline assignment: CDR1 MGHDK and CDR2 SYGVNS. Trimming shortened V by 5 bases and J by 5 bases, and 12 bases separated the two germline ends. The CDR3 spans 14 residues. The CDR3 DNA is TGTGCCAGCAGTCTCGGAGGAAGGAATGAAAAACTGTTTTTT. Its translation: CASSLGGRNEKLFF.

In this sample, this clonotype turned up a few times. The chain employs TRBV28 and TRBJ1-1; TRBD1 agrees at 9 bases. The ends lost 1 base at V and 5 bases at J; junction bases unmatched: 8. The CDR3 runs 16 residues. The germline V gene has CDR1 MDHEN and CDR2 SYDVKM. The CDR3 reads CASSLLQGAVRTEAFF. The CDR3 DNA reads TGTGCCAGCAGTTTATTACAGGGGGCAGTACGGACTGAAGCTTTCTTT. Full variable domain (rest looked up from reference TRBV28 and TRBJ1-1): DVKVTQSSRYLVKRTGEKVFLECVQDMDHENMFWYRQDPGLGLRLIYFSYDVKMKEKGDIPEGYSVSREKKERFSLILESASTNQTSMYLCASSLLQGAVRTEAFFGQGTRLTVV.

This chain connects TRBV30 to TRBJ1-2; no definite D call. The CDR3 sequence is 13 residues long. The germline V and J ends were trimmed by 2 bases and 3 bases, with 10 bases remaining between them. Germline CDR1 GTSNPN, CDR2 SVGIG (reference sequence). The CDR3: CAWSLERDYGYTF. CDR3 DNA sequence: TGTGCCTGGAGTCTAGAAAGGGACTATGGCTACACCTTC.

This clonotype was recorded a few times. The chain has TRBV6-2 or TRBV6-3 and TRBJ2-3; D is unresolved. CDR3 length: 14 residues. The germline V and J ends were trimmed by 5 bases and 3 bases, with 12 bases remaining between them. The germline V gene has CDR1 MNHEY and CDR2 SVGEGT. The CDR3 loop is CASSRAGSTDTQYF. Written as DNA, the CDR3 is TGTGCCAGCAGTCGAGCCGGGTCTACAGATACGCAGTATTTT.

This clonotype occurred many times. The chain is built from TRBV11-2 and TRBJ2-1; 7 bases agree with TRBD1. Trimming took 1 base from V and 10 from J; bases not matched to a gene: 10. CDR1 is SGHAT, CDR2 FQNNGV, per germline. CDR3 size: 15 residues. CDR3 in amino acids: CASSLVTGALGEQFF. The CDR3, as DNA: TGTGCCAGCAGCTTAGTAACAGGGGCCCTAGGAGAGCAGTTCTTC.

This clonotype was counted many times. The gene calls are TRBV20-1 and TRBJ2-2; 8 bases line up with TRBD1. CDR1 is DFQATT and CDR2 is SNEGSKA in the germline V gene (reference sequence). V gave up 6 bases and J gave up 4 bases; unmatched junction bases: 7. This CDR3 contains 14 residues. CDR3 coding DNA: TGCAGTGCCACACAGGGGGTAGTCACCGGGGAGCTGTTTTTT. This codes for CSATQGVVTGELFF.

This clonotype was seen repeatedly, ten times or more. An end of the junction differs from the germline gene, which may be a read error. The rearrangement links TRBV20-1 to TRBJ1-2; D ambiguous. The germline gives CDR1 DFQATT, CDR2 SNEGSKA (reference sequence). The CDR3 contains 12 residues. The CDR3: CSARDLKVGYTF. In DNA, the CDR3 is TGCAGTGCTAGAGATCTAAAGGTTGGCTACACTTTC.

This clonotype turned up a few times. The rearrangement joins TRBV19 to TRBJ2-1; the D gene is possibly TRBD1 (6 bases). The CDR3 length is 15 residues. Trimming stripped 1 base from V and 4 bases from J, with 11 bases between. Per germline, CDR1 LNHDA and CDR2 SQIVND (reference sequence). CDR3 in amino acids: CASSIAGAAYNEQFF. The CDR3 DNA sequence: TGTGCCAGTAGTATAGCAGGGGCGGCATACAATGAGCAGTTCTTC.

The chain joins TRBV5-1 to TRBJ1-1; 8 nucleotides agree with TRBD1. Trimming removed 4 bases from V and 10 bases from J; junction bases left unmatched: 6. The CDR3 has 12 residues. Germline-derived CDR1 and CDR2 are SGHRS and YFSETQ. For the CDR3, the DNA is TGCGCCAGCAGCCTCGACAGGGGCCCAGCTTTCTTT. The encoded protein is CASSLDRGPAFF.

This clonotype was counted many times. This chain joins TRBV7-9 and TRBJ2-3, with D uncertain. The germline V and J ends were trimmed by 5 bases and 2 bases, with 8 bases remaining between them. The germline V gene has CDR1 SEHNR and CDR2 FQNEAQ (reference sequence). The CDR3 consists of 13 residues. The chain's CDR3 is CASSPTATDTQYF. The DNA for the CDR3 is TGTGCCAGCAGCCCTACGGCCACAGATACGCAGTATTTT.

This clonotype was observed at least ten times. V is TRBV9 and J is TRBJ2-2; D assignment may be TRBD1 or TRBD2 (5 bases each). Deletions cut 0 bases from V and 6 bases from J, with 12 bases between. CDR1 is SGDLS, CDR2 YYNGEE, per germline. The length of the CDR3 is 15 residues. CDR3 coding DNA: TGTGCCAGCAGCGTAGTGGGGGATTCGTCCGGGGAGCTGTTTTTT. Its translation is CASSVVGDSSGELFF.

In this sample, this clonotype turned up many times. The chain is built from TRBV7-9 and TRBJ2-4; no firm D call. Looked up from germline, CDR1 is SEHNR and CDR2 is FQNEAQ (reference sequence). This CDR3 is built from 11 residues. The V end lost 5 bases, the J end lost 8 bases, and 7 bases lay between the germline ends. The CDR3 spells CASSIQDIQYF. The CDR3 DNA reads as TGTGCCAGCAGCATCCAGGACATTCAGTACTTC.

The rearrangement joins TRBV20-1 to TRBJ2-7; 10 bases map to TRBD1. Germline V CDR1 and CDR2: DFQATT, SNEGSKA (reference sequence). CDR3 length equals 13 residues. With V trimmed by 4 bases and J by 4 bases, 4 bases remained unmatched. CDR3 nucleotides: TGCAGTGCTAAGTGGGACAGGGGATACGAGCAGTACTTC. This codes for CSAKWDRGYEQYF.

This clonotype was found many times. The V call is TRBV7-8, the J call TRBJ2-3, with 9 bases lining up with TRBD2. The germline V gene has CDR1 SGHVS and CDR2 FQNEAQ. V was pared by 1 base and J by 2 bases, with 4 bases of the junction left unmatched. The CDR3 sequence is 16 residues long. CDR3 loop: CASSLGGGRATDTQYF. The CDR3 DNA follows: TGTGCCAGCAGCTTAGGGGGCGGGAGGGCCACAGATACGCAGTATTTT.

This clonotype has a count of ten or more. CDR3 sequence (DNA): TGTGCCATCAGTGCACTAGGACAGCGCGGGGACACCGGGGAGCTGTTTTTT. The encoded protein is CAISALGQRGDTGELFF. The V and J genes are TRBV10-3 and TRBJ2-2; D may correspond to TRBD1 or TRBD2 (6 bases each). Germline values: CDR1 ENHRY, CDR2 SYGVKD. This CDR3 has 17 residues. V was shortened by 4 bases and J by 3 bases, with 18 bases between the two germline ends.

The sample holds many counts of this clonotype. The rearrangement joins TRBV12-3 or TRBV12-4 to TRBJ2-1; tentative D call: TRBD1 (6 bases). The CDR3 spans 14 residues. The V end lost 4 bases, the J end lost 3 bases, and 10 bases lay between the germline ends. The CDR3 DNA follows: TGTGCCAGCAGTTCCAGGGGCATCTACAATGAGCAGTTCTTC. It encodes CASSSRGIYNEQFF.

This clonotype came up many times. The rearrangement uses TRBV5-1 and TRBJ2-6, with D perhaps matching TRBD2 (6 bases). Germline V gene sequence: CDR1 SGHRS, CDR2 YFSETQ. With 0 bases removed from V and 11 bases from J, the gap between germline ends came to 6 bases. The CDR3 is 12 amino acids. In DNA form, the CDR3 reads TGCGCCAGCAGCTTGGAGCGGGACGTCCTGACTTTC. Its translation is CASSLERDVLTF.

There are many counts of this clonotype. The genes are TRBV20-1 and TRBJ1-6; TRBD1 matches 8 bases. Germline trimming cut 5 bases from V and 4 bases from J; bases unmatched to any gene: 4. This CDR3 region has 14 residues. The V gene's germline CDR1 is DFQATT and CDR2 SNEGSKA (reference sequence). The CDR3: CSAADRDYNSPLHF. DNA of the CDR3: TGCAGTGCTGCGGACAGGGATTATAATTCACCCCTCCACTTT.